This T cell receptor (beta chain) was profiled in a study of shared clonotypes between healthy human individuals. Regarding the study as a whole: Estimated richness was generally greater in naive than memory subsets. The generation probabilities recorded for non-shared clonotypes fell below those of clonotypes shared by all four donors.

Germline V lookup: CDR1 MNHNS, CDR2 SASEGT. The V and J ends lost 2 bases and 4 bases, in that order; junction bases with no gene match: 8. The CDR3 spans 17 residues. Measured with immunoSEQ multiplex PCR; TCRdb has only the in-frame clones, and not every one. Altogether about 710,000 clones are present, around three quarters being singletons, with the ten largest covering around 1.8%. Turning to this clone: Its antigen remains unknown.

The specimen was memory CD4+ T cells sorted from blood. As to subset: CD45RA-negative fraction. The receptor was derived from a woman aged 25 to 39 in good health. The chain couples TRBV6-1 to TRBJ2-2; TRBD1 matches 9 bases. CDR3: CASSETYRGRSTGELFF. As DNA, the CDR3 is TGTGCCAGCAGTGAAACCTACAGGGGGCGAAGCACCGGGGAGCTGTTTTTT.